This is a list of T cell receptor beta chains from one sample in a study of post-analysis software for immune sequencing data. MiXCR was run by TCRdb on the PCR reads, yielding one entry per CDR3 protein. The table shows about 500,000 distinct CDR3 sequences, with less than 45% occurring only once. Specimen: blood. The receptor source for this set is a girl aged 10-17 years with multiple sclerosis. The conserved cysteine and the conserved F or W are not part of the CDR3 here. D genes are given only for firm matches. Rows may omit the clone size; those that give it use once, few, many or a size class.

-	TRBV9	TRBD1	TRBJ1-2	ASSVTGTGAYGYT
-	TRBV10-3	TRBD1	TRBJ1-1	AISQTGESTEAF
few	TRBV2	-	TRBJ1-2	ASNWGQRGYT
-	TRBV20-1	-	TRBJ2-4	SAGQGVDIQY
-	TRBV7-8	-	TRBJ2-7	ASSPEVVVREQY
-	TRBV7-9	-	TRBJ1-1	ASSRGATSFEAF
few	TRBV12-3/TRBV12-4	-	TRBJ1-1	ASSSGVVNTEAF
few	TRBV28	-	TRBJ2-1	ASSLSGRTTLRFEQF
-	TRBV5-5	-	TRBJ1-4	ASSLVGATNEKLF
-	TRBV29-1	TRBD1	TRBJ1-5	SVEENRGQKGDQPQH
-	TRBV20-1	TRBD1	TRBJ2-4	SAHRGVNLKESKNIQY
-	TRBV10-2	-	-	ASRPPQSYEQY
once	TRBV6-5	TRBD1	TRBJ1-1	ATRTGRTEAF
-	TRBV20-1	TRBD2	TRBJ2-7	SARGGRDYEQY
-	TRBV12-3/TRBV12-4	-	-	ASSQGGLLNIQY
few	TRBV7-2	-	TRBJ2-1	ASSLLTSYNEQF
few	TRBV4-1	TRBD1	TRBJ1-2	ASSQEVSRQGNGYT
-	TRBV24-1	TRBD2	TRBJ2-1	ATSDGLAGVGGDKEQF
once	TRBV20-1	TRBD2	TRBJ2-1	GAPGLAEDNEQF
-	TRBV21-1	-	-	ASSRDITGRSRNEQY
-	TRBV10-3	TRBD1	-	AISPGQGAIYEQY
-	TRBV27	-	TRBJ2-1	ASSLQRNRANEQF
-	TRBV20-1	TRBD2	TRBJ2-7	SATGTSGDSYERY
-	TRBV28	-	TRBJ2-5	ASSPPSEVQETQY
few	TRBV4-2	-	TRBJ2-6	ASSQDGRGNGANVLT
-	TRBV5-1	TRBD1	TRBJ2-1	ASSPTGGRGF
-	TRBV20-1	TRBD2	TRBJ2-5	SARDLAGASQETQY
-	TRBV20-1	-	TRBJ2-5	SATKTTSPQETQY
-	TRBV11-2	TRBD2	TRBJ2-1	ASGVLAGSSYNEQF
-	TRBV29-1	TRBD1	TRBJ1-2	SVEKSGQGRSGYT
few	TRBV12-3/TRBV12-4	-	TRBJ1-5	ASRKALQPQH
-	TRBV6-5	-	TRBJ1-5	ASSRGIGRSNQPQH
-	TRBV10-3	-	TRBJ1-1	AISESGVGTEAF
-	TRBV20-1	-	TRBJ2-7	SASTGASSYEQY
-	TRBV5-1	TRBD1	TRBJ1-2	ASSSQDRDSNGYT
-	TRBV5-1	TRBD1	TRBJ2-7	ASSLKDRGLSGSYEQY
few	TRBV7-8	TRBD1	TRBJ2-3	ASSPQRGQGWNRPTDTQY
few	TRBV25-1	-	-	ASSGFGRVPEQY
few	TRBV5-6	-	TRBJ2-7	ASSLVGRRYEQY
-	TRBV6-4	TRBD1	TRBJ1-5	ASRPTGGRQPQH
many	TRBV20-1	-	TRBJ2-1	SARDPSTMAEQF
few	TRBV7-9	-	TRBJ2-5	ASSFRVPDDQETQY
-	TRBV4-3	TRBD1	TRBJ2-7	ASSLVGTGKGVIYEQY
-	TRBV12-3/TRBV12-4	-	TRBJ2-3	ASSLTSREDTQY
-	TRBV28	TRBD2	TRBJ2-1	ASSLRALASGIGNEQF
-	TRBV5-1	TRBD1	TRBJ1-1	ASSSQPGGDRPTEAF
-	TRBV4-1	TRBD1	TRBJ2-7	ASSQDNRGYYEQY
-	TRBV15	-	TRBJ2-1	ATNFGAGSNEQF